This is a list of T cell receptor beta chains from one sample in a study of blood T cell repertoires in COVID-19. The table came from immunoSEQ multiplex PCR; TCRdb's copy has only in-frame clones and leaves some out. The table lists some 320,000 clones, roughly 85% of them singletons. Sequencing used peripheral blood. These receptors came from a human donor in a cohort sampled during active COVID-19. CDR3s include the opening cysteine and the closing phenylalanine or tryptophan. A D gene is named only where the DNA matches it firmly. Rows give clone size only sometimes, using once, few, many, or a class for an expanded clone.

cdr3_aa: CASSTRQAETQYF; cdr3_nt: TGTGCCAGCAGCACACGACAGGCGGAGACCCAGTACTTC; d_call: -; j_call: TRBJ2-5; clone_size: -; v_call: TRBV5-6
cdr3_aa: CASSLRTSGLADTQYF; cdr3_nt: TGTGCCAGCAGCTTACGGACTAGCGGATTGGCAGATACGCAGTATTTT; d_call: TRBD2; j_call: TRBJ2-3; clone_size: once; v_call: TRBV9
cdr3_aa: CAISDDRYQETQYF; cdr3_nt: TGTGCCATCAGTGATGACAGATACCAAGAGACCCAGTACTTC; d_call: -; j_call: TRBJ2-5; clone_size: -; v_call: TRBV10-3
cdr3_aa: CASSSYSNQPQHF; cdr3_nt: TGTGCCAGCAGCTCCTACAGTAACCAGCCCCAGCATTTT; d_call: -; j_call: TRBJ1-5; clone_size: once; v_call: TRBV7-9
cdr3_aa: CASSEESYGYTF; cdr3_nt: TGTGCCAGCAGTGAGGAGAGCTATGGCTACACCTTC; d_call: -; j_call: TRBJ1-2; clone_size: -; v_call: TRBV2
cdr3_aa: CASSPGTGGSSNQPQHF; cdr3_nt: TGTGCCAGCTCACCCGGGACAGGGGGCTCAAGCAATCAGCCCCAGCATTTT; d_call: TRBD1; j_call: TRBJ1-5; clone_size: -; v_call: TRBV18
cdr3_aa: CASKGDGPGNTIYF; cdr3_nt: TGTGCCAGCAAAGGAGACGGTCCTGGAAACACCATATATTTT; d_call: -; j_call: TRBJ1-3; clone_size: -; v_call: TRBV2
cdr3_aa: CASSTLQGNTEAFF; cdr3_nt: TGTGCCAGCAGCACCTTACAGGGGAACACTGAAGCTTTCTTT; d_call: -; j_call: TRBJ1-1; clone_size: -; v_call: TRBV5-4
cdr3_aa: CASSVYRGGAGTDTQYF; cdr3_nt: TGTGCCAGCAGCGTATACCGCGGGGGGGCCGGCACAGATACGCAGTATTTT; d_call: TRBD2; j_call: TRBJ2-3; clone_size: few; v_call: TRBV9
cdr3_aa: CASSALSGTNYGYTF; cdr3_nt: TGTGCCAGCAGCGCCCTGTCGGGGACTAACTATGGCTACACCTTC; d_call: -; j_call: TRBJ1-2; clone_size: once; v_call: TRBV2